These 11 T cell receptor beta chains originate from one sample sequenced in a study of T cell repertoires in cytomegalovirus infection. TCRdb called the reads again in MiXCR, with one record for every CDR3 protein. The data contain around 740,000 distinct CDR3 sequences, approximately 40% of them singletons. Sequenced material: PBMCs. The receptor source for this set is a human donor in good health (CMV status not recorded). Some clones in this sample may be carry-over from other donors' samples.

The V call is TRBV19, the J call TRBJ1-5; 9 positions match TRBD1. Trimming cost V 3 bases and J 4 bases; bases outside gene matches: 4. The CDR3 has 15 residues. From germline, CDR1 is LNHDA and CDR2 SQIVND (reference sequence). CDR3 in DNA: TGTGCCAGTAGTATTGGGACAGGGAGTAATCAGCCCCAGCATTTT. Its translation is CASSIGTGSNQPQHF. The full variable domain, its missing parts supplied by reference TRBV19 and TRBJ1-5, is DGGITQSPKYLFRKEGQNVTLSCEQNLNHDAMYWYRQDPGQGLRLIYYSQIVNDFQKGDIAEGYSVSREKKESFPLTVTSAQKNPTAFYLCASSIGTGSNQPQHFGDGTRLSIL.

The V and J genes are TRBV28 and TRBJ2-6, with 7 bases that match TRBD2. The junction had 9 bases not matched to a gene; V was cut back by 3 bases and J by 4 bases. Germline CDR1 MDHEN, CDR2 SYDVKM. CDR3 length: 17 residues. The CDR3 region has the DNA TGTGCCAGCAGTTTTAGTGGGAGGGTTACCGGGGCCAACGTCCTGACTTTC. Its protein product is CASSFSGRVTGANVLTF.

V gene TRBV19 combines with J gene TRBJ2-1; D not certain. Per germline, CDR1 LNHDA and CDR2 SQIVND (reference sequence). The CDR3 has 13 residues. V lost 5 bases, J lost 1 base, and 6 bases lay in between. CDR3 sequence (DNA): TGTGCCAGTAGTGGTGTTTCCTACAATGAGCAGTTCTTC. It translates to CASSGVSYNEQFF.

The rearrangement links TRBV2 to TRBJ1-5; weak D call: TRBD1 (5 bases). This CDR3 region has 13 residues. Germline V gene lookup returns CDR1 SNHLY and CDR2 FYNNEI. Trimming stripped 3 bases from V and 3 bases from J, with 6 bases between. The CDR3 protein is CASSEGLNQPQHF. As DNA, the CDR3 is TGTGCCAGCAGTGAGGGGCTCAATCAGCCCCAGCATTTT.

This clonotype was counted only a few times. This chain uses TRBV19 with TRBJ1-1; D unclear. The CDR3 totals 15 residues. The germline V and J ends were trimmed by 3 bases and 7 bases, with 18 bases remaining between them. CDR1 LNHDA and CDR2 SQIVND come from the germline V gene (reference sequence). This CDR3 reads CASSIVGLAQIEAFF. The CDR3 nucleotides are TGTGCCAGTAGTATCGTGGGTCTTGCACAAATTGAAGCTTTCTTT.

This clonotype was counted a few times. V is TRBV15 and J is TRBJ1-2; no firm D call. The CDR3 covers 14 residues. Germline V gene data show CDR1 as LNHNV and CDR2 as YYDKDF (reference sequence). Trimming stripped 3 bases from V and 1 base from J, with 9 bases between. The CDR3 DNA sequence: TGTGCCACCAGCAGTAGAGGCTATAACTATGGCTACACCTTC. This translates into CATSSRGYNYGYTF.

This clonotype was seen a single time. One end of the junction varies from germline; a read error may be responsible. CDR3 sequence: CASSQVDVANTEAFF. The CDR3 coding sequence is TGTGCCAGCAGCCAAGTTGATGTTGCGAACACTGAAGCTTTCTTT. The chain uses TRBV4-1 and TRBJ1-1; D unclear. The CDR3 consists of 15 residues. Germline V gene lookup returns CDR1 MGHRA and CDR2 YSYEKL.

V and J are TRBV7-8 and TRBJ2-7; D not resolved. The CDR3 is 15 amino acids. CDR1 and CDR2 from the germline V gene are SGHVS and FQNEAQ. Deletions cut 5 bases from V and 5 bases from J, with 19 bases between. This chain's CDR3 is CASSAQVAGVDEQYF. In DNA, the CDR3 is TGTGCCAGCAGCGCCCAAGTGGCTGGAGTCGACGAGCAGTACTTC.

The chain couples TRBV12-3 or TRBV12-4 to TRBJ2-7; D is undetermined. CDR3 length equals 15 residues. Trimming removed 6 bases at V and 2 bases at J, with 17 bases between. CDR3 amino acids: CASSLASAATYEQYF. CDR3 bases: TGTGCCAGCAGCCTGGCATCGGCAGCCACCTACGAGCAGTACTTC.

In this sample, this clonotype turned up once. The J gene is TRBJ1-1, the V gene TRBV5-4, with no clear D. V lost 4 bases and J lost 0, with 7 bases in between. This CDR3 is 13 amino acids long. CDR1 and CDR2 from the germline V gene are SGHNT and YYREEE (reference sequence). CDR3 loop: CASSKALNTEAFF. CDR3 bases: TGTGCCAGCAGCAAAGCTTTGAACACTGAAGCTTTCTTT.

The chain links TRBV12-3 or TRBV12-4 to TRBJ1-5; D unclear. Trimming shortened V by 6 bases and J by 1 base, and 10 bases separated the two germline ends. The length of the CDR3 is 14 residues. The CDR3 reads CASRDLGSNQPQHF. CDR3 sequence (DNA): TGTGCCAGCAGGGACCTAGGGAGCAATCAGCCCCAGCATTTT.